This entry features one T cell receptor (beta chain) sequence. Its antigen remains unidentified. Germline lookup yields CDR1 SQVTM and CDR2 ANQGSEA. The CDR3 sequence is 12 residues long. Trimming took 0 bases from V and 3 from J, leaving 6 bases between them. The data stem from a study of cytotoxic CD8 clonotypes in ibrutinib-treated CLL. General observations from the study: Investigators sampled sustained-remission and progressing patients at differing times.

Some clones are missing from TCRdb's copy, which holds only in-frame ones; the method was immunoSEQ multiplex PCR. The repertoire consists of about 150,000 clones, with 70% to 80% occurring once and the leading ten covering around 5%. The chain links TRBV29-1 to TRBJ2-7, with no clear D. The receptor comes from a human donor with chronic lymphocytic leukemia. Here the sequenced sample was PBMCs, taken after 24 months of ibrutinib treatment. CDR3 coding DNA: TGCAGCGTTGAAGATGGGGACTACGAGCAGTACTTC. As protein: CSVEDGDYEQYF.